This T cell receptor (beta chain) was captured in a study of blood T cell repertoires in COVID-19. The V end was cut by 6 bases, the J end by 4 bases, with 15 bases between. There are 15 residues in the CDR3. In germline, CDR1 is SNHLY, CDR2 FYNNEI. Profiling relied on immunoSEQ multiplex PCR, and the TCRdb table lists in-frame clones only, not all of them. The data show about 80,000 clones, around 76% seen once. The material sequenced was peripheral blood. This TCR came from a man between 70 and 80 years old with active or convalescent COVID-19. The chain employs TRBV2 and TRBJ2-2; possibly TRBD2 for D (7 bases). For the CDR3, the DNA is TGTGCCAGCAGAGTTGGGGGGGCGCGCACCGGGGAGCTGTTTTTT. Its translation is CASRVGGARTGELFF.